The 17 T cell receptor beta chains reported below all come from one sample, sequenced in a study of T cell responses to AZD1222 COVID-19 vaccine. TCRdb keeps only in-frame clones here, not all; method: immunoSEQ multiplex PCR. Found here are roughly 120,000 clones, 88% of them singletons; the top ten hold approximately 15%. Specimen: peripheral blood, collected on day 0 of AZD1222 vaccination. The receptors shown here come from an adult in good health.

The chain employs TRBV5-1 and TRBJ2-1, with a tentative D call TRBD1 (5 bases). The germline gives CDR1 SGHRS, CDR2 YFSETQ. The ends were cut back, 5 bases at V and 7 bases at J, with 13 bases in the middle. This CDR3 contains 13 residues. DNA for the CDR3: TGCGCCAGCAGACAACTCCAGGGAAATGAGCAGTTCTTC. Amino acids: CASRQLQGNEQFF.

The chain recombines TRBV27 with TRBJ1-5; possibly TRBD1 for D (5 bases). The CDR3 has 14 amino acids. CDR1 and CDR2 (germline): MNHEY, SMNVEV (reference sequence). V shed 6 bases and J shed 1 base, with 10 bases lying between them. DNA for the CDR3: TGTGCCAGCAGGACCTGGGGGAGCAATCAGCCCCAGCATTTT. Translated: CASRTWGSNQPQHF.

This chain connects TRBV3-1 (or the pseudogene TRBV3-2) to TRBJ1-1; 10 nucleotides match TRBD1. Germline lookup yields CDR1 LGHDT and CDR2 YNNKEL (reference sequence). The CDR3 has 13 residues. The ends lost 5 bases at V and 5 bases at J; junction bases unmatched: 2. CDR3 coding DNA: TGTGCCAGCAGCGGGACAGGGGTGACTGAAGCTTTCTTT. Protein sequence: CASSGTGVTEAFF.

This clone was seen only a few times. The chain recombines TRBV5-1 with TRBJ1-2, with 8 bases matching TRBD1. J lost 7 bases, V lost 4 bases, and 15 bases had no gene match. The length of the CDR3 is 16 residues. CDR1 is SGHRS, CDR2 YFSETQ, per germline. The CDR3 is CASSVDRDRIRGGYTF. As DNA, the CDR3 is TGCGCCAGCAGCGTGGACCGGGACAGGATTCGGGGTGGCTACACCTTC.

The rearrangement uses TRBV14 and TRBJ1-2, with 8 bases identical to TRBD1. Germline V CDR1 and CDR2: SGHDN, FVKESK. There are 15 residues in the CDR3. After removal of 5 bases from V and 4 bases from J, the junction contained 9 bases not matched to a gene. The CDR3 DNA reads as TGTGCCAGCAGCACCGGACAGGGCAGGAGCTATGGCTACACCTTC. This encodes CASSTGQGRSYGYTF.

The chain couples TRBV11-3 to TRBJ2-7, with D unclear. CDR1 SGHNT and CDR2 YENEEA come from the germline V gene. This CDR3 region has 12 residues. Trimming left V 4 bases short and J 4 bases short, with 8 bases between. The CDR3 region is CASSSSGYEQYF. In nucleotides, the CDR3 is TGTGCCAGCAGCTCCAGTGGGTACGAGCAGTACTTC.

This chain uses TRBV28 with TRBJ1-5; 11 positions agree with TRBD1. Germline CDR1 is MDHEN and CDR2 is SYDVKM. The length of the CDR3 is 14 residues. V shed 5 bases, J shed 7 bases, and the junction held 4 bases outside the gene matches. Written as DNA, the CDR3 is TGTGCCAGCAGTCCCGGGACAGGGGGACAGCCCCAGCATTTT. This encodes CASSPGTGGQPQHF.

The chain links TRBV24-1 to TRBJ1-2; no firm D call. The germline V gene has CDR1 KGHDR and CDR2 SFDVKD. Trimming stripped 4 bases from V and 4 bases from J, with 18 bases between. The CDR3 loop spans 16 amino acids. Here the CDR3 DNA reads TGTGCCACCAGTGACCAGACCAAGCAGGAGGGCTATGGCTACACCTTC. This translates into CATSDQTKQEGYGYTF.

The gene calls are TRBV6-2 or TRBV6-3 and TRBJ2-4; D is possibly TRBD2 (7 bases). The CDR3 totals 19 residues. CDR1 and CDR2 (germline): MNHEY, SVGEGT. The germline V and J ends were trimmed by 2 bases and 0 bases, with 20 bases remaining between them. In nucleotides, the CDR3 is TGTGCCAGCAGTTACCCCCGAACAGAGGGGGGGCAAGCCAAAAACATTCAGTACTTC. The encoded protein is CASSYPRTEGGQAKNIQYF.

This rearrangement joins TRBV7-2 to TRBJ2-1, with D unclear. Per germline, CDR1 SGHTA and CDR2 FQGNSA. The CDR3 is made up of 15 amino acids. Trimming took 3 bases from V and 3 from J, leaving 12 bases between them. CDR3 sequence: CASSFSPGSYNEQFF. CDR3 sequence (DNA): TGTGCCAGCAGCTTTAGCCCGGGTAGCTACAATGAGCAGTTCTTC. The entire variable domain, with the rest obtained from reference TRBV7-2 and TRBJ2-1, is as follows: GAGVSQSPSNKVTEKGKDVELRCDPISGHTALYWYRQSLGQGLEFLIYFQGNSAPDKSGLPSDRFSAERTGGSVSTLTIQRTQQEDSAVYLCASSFSPGSYNEQFFGPGTRLTVL.

The table lists this clone with a count of one. V usage is TRBV27 and J usage is TRBJ2-5, with D perhaps given as TRBD1 or TRBD2 (5 bases each). Trimming cost V 6 bases and J 9 bases, with 17 bases left between them. The germline V gene encodes CDR1 MNHEY and CDR2 SMNVEV (reference sequence). The CDR3 loop spans 13 amino acids. The CDR3 is CASRPGARGAQYF. CDR3 nucleotide sequence: TGTGCCAGCAGGCCCGGGGCCCGAGGGGCCCAGTACTTC.

This clone was observed a single time. This chain connects TRBV2 to TRBJ1-2; 7 nucleotides agree with TRBD1. With V trimmed by 0 bases and J by 4 bases, 5 bases remained unmatched. The CDR3 has 15 residues. Germline CDR1 and CDR2: SNHLY and FYNNEI. The CDR3 nucleotides are TGTGCCAGCAGTGAAGCGCCGACAGGGCCCTATGGCTACACCTTC. It is translated as CASSEAPTGPYGYTF.

The chain has TRBV6-2 or TRBV6-3 and TRBJ2-6; TRBD1 matches 9 bases. V shed 5 bases, J shed 4 bases, and the junction held 6 bases outside the gene matches. This CDR3 is 16 amino acids long. Per the germline V gene, CDR1 is MNHEY and CDR2 is SVGEGT. The CDR3 nucleotides read TGTGCCAGCAGTGTACAGGGGGCGCAGGGGGCCAACGTCCTGACTTTC. It is translated as CASSVQGAQGANVLTF.

The rearrangement uses TRBV19 and TRBJ1-5; D may be TRBD1 (6 bases). Looked up from germline, CDR1 is LNHDA and CDR2 is SQIVND (reference sequence). The V end lost 1 base, the J end lost 6 bases, and 13 bases lay between the germline ends. The CDR3 extends over 15 amino acids. As DNA, the CDR3 is TGTGCCAGTAGTATAGCCCCGGGGGCAAGTCAGCCCCAGCATTTT. Protein sequence: CASSIAPGASQPQHF.

The chain recombines TRBV18 with TRBJ1-5; D gene uncertain. Germline V gene data show CDR1 as KGHSH and CDR2 as LQKENI. The CDR3 has 14 amino acids. The V end was cut by 3 bases, the J end by 7 bases, with 13 bases between. The CDR3 DNA is TGTGCCAGCTCACCCCCCTTACCGGGACAGCCCCAGCATTTT. Protein product: CASSPPLPGQPQHF.

The chain's CDR3 is CASSSGWGTTYKNYGYTF. CDR3 DNA sequence: TGTGCCAGCAGCTCGGGGTGGGGCACAACTTATAAGAACTATGGCTACACCTTC. V and J are TRBV28 and TRBJ1-2; D is possibly TRBD1 (5 bases). CDR3 length: 18 amino acids. The germline gives CDR1 MDHEN, CDR2 SYDVKM. V gave up 6 bases and J gave up 2 bases, with 25 bases separating them.

This clone appeared a single time. This sequence joins TRBV6-6 and TRBJ1-3; unclear D gene. The CDR3 is 15 residues long. Between the trimmed V and J ends, which lost 6 bases and 1 base, there was a span of 13 bases. The V gene's germline CDR1 is MNHNY and CDR2 SVGAGI (reference sequence). For the CDR3, the DNA is TGTGCCAGCAGGAATATACTTTCGTCTGGAAACACCATATATTTT. It is translated as CASRNILSSGNTIYF.